This T cell receptor beta chain was observed in a study of CD8+CD57+ T cells in acquired aplastic anemia. Genomic DNA was employed as the template in profiling TCR beta VDJ and CDR3. In TCRdb, the reads were re-called with MiXCR into one record per CDR3 protein. The data hold about 220,000 distinct CDR3 sequences, with around half observed a single time. Germline V gives CDR1 SNHLY, CDR2 FYNNEI. The ends were cut back, 8 bases at V and 3 bases at J, with 17 bases in the middle. CDR3 length: 15 amino acids. Before being chosen for sequencing, patients had shown CD8+CD57+ cell expansion by flow cytometry.

The sample comprised sorted CD4+, CD8+, or CD8+CD57+ T cells (not recorded which) from PBMCs. This rearrangement joins TRBV2 to TRBJ1-5, with a possible D match to TRBD1 (5 bases). The sequence was collected from a human donor with aplastic anemia. The CDR3 DNA is TGTGCCAGCGGCCTGTTGTGGGGCGACAATCAGCCCCAGCATTTT. Amino acids: CASGLLWGDNQPQHF.